This TCR beta chain was found in a study of identical twins (dated by TCRdb to the mid-2010s). As for the study more broadly: The study deep-sequenced TCR alpha and beta repertoires from monozygotic twins, unrelated adults of various ages and cord blood to test whether fetal clonotypes persist. To rule out contamination, the twin experiments were replicated at different times with different library preparation protocols. The full study reports these points: Zero-insertion analyses could be partly confounded by invariant T cells such as MAIT and iNKT, although diverse VJ usage argued against such confounding for most clonotypes. Abundant cord blood beta clonotypes had fewer insertions, young adult naive repertoires showed a similar but weaker trend, and memory repertoires showed no such trend. Out-of-frame TCR alpha sharing in monozygotic twins was systematically underestimated by recombination models, whereas sharing between unrelated individuals was in agreement with the recombination models. In beta out-of-frame sequences, excess twin sharing was weaker, because having fewer shared sequences lowered the signal-to-noise ratio. Compared with coincidental sharing between unrelated individuals, out-of-frame TCR alpha sequences shared between twins had an excess of sequences with low generation probability. Because the same donors could not be followed over many years, the conclusions relied on cross-sectional statistical analysis.

Every donor was a healthy Caucasian. Three pairs of female monozygotic twins, all aged 18 to 29 years, were included in the twin cohort. Positive isolation kits from Invitrogen were used to isolate the CD4+ and CD8+ T cell populations. V sheds 0 bases and J sheds 4 bases, leaving 13 bases between their ends. CDR1 and CDR2 are read off the germline V gene as MNHEY and SVGAGI. From cysteine to phenylalanine, the CDR3 is 15 amino acids long. Only the CDR3 DNA is retained, 45 bases long and in frame from the first base. Note on this clonotype: Which antigen it targets is not known. Base qualities are not provided; no much larger clone lies one nucleotide away.

Receptors were amplified or captured by 5' RACE. For sequencing, an Illumina HiSeq 2000 was employed. Template switching introduced a universal primer binding site; the final cDNA contained a unique molecular identifier, enabling accurate counting of TCR cDNA molecules. Specific primers in the conserved constant-segment region were used to synthesize first-strand cDNA for TCR alpha and beta chains. To control for contamination, each cDNA library was double barcoded with a SMART-Mk sample barcode plus Illumina barcodes. TruSeq adapter sequences along with Illumina sample barcodes were introduced in two successive PCR steps. TCR alpha and beta cDNA libraries were sequenced on the Illumina HiSeq platform with custom primers. Concerning the study's data processing: MiGEC processed the raw reads to extract unique molecular identifiers, while MiXCR was used to determine the CDR3 positions. Recombination models were inferred per individual with the repgenHMM and IGoR tools using an EM algorithm. The analysis of shared clonotypes was done with the tcR package in R, with sharing normalized by the product of cloneset sizes. To study raw recombination without the effects of thymic and clonal selection, out-of-frame nonproductive sequences were analyzed. The public reads were run again by TCRdb, first through fastp at Q25 and then through MiXCR, and only productive beta chains were kept. Every CDR3 protein is listed once, alongside the most common genes and DNA of its rows. TCRdb assigned the V and J calls; the authors' analysis was not used. For this sample the table gives about 470,000 distinct CDR3 sequences, of which 20% to 25% were detected only once. The ten biggest clones cover over 2.5% of the sample.

The same specimen was also included in a second study, on T cells expressing NK-cell markers. The second study's paper adds: Eight or nine donors provided sorted CD3+CD56+NKG2C+, CD3+CD56+NKG2C- and CD3+CD56-NKG2C+ T-cell subsets, whose TCR beta-chain repertoires were profiled. Among the eight sequenced donors, seven were HCMV-seropositive and one was HCMV-seronegative. To restrict sorting to alphabetaTCR-expressing T cells, an anti-gammadeltaTCR antibody was added in several experiments. In more than five donors, the dominant CD3+CD56+NKG2C+ clonotypes were found to rank among the top 10 CD8+ clonotypes and to make up 1.0-7.0% of CD8+ T cells. Those dominant clonotypes were again the most abundant among CD3+CD56-NKG2C+ cells in a handful of donors, at 28.3-60.1%. It remained unclear whether the expanded NKG2C-expressing T cell clones were specific for HCMV antigens. All eight donors whose samples were sequenced were randomly selected healthy volunteers, three of them men and five women. HCMV-specific IgG was detected in serum with a commercial ELISA kit to determine HCMV serostatus. MIGEC handled demultiplexing of the reads and grouping by UMI, while MiTCR was used to assemble and quantify clonotypes. Only TCR cDNA sequences supported by at least two reads were kept to exclude erroneous sequences. The tcR package was used for downstream repertoire analysis, and clonotypes were matched across fractions by CDR3 nucleotide sequence plus V segment. VDJmatch was used to annotate antigen specificity against VDJdb, with one amino acid substitution in CDR3 permitted.

The TCR sequence derives from a woman aged 18-35 years in good health. In this chain, TRBV6-5 is recombined with TRBJ2-7; matching of 6 bases hints at TRBD2 as the D gene. Source material: CD4+ T cells sorted from blood. Here is the DNA: TGTGCCAGCAGTTACTCGCTAGCGCCGGCTTACGAGCAGTACTTC. It codes for CASSYSLAPAYEQYF.